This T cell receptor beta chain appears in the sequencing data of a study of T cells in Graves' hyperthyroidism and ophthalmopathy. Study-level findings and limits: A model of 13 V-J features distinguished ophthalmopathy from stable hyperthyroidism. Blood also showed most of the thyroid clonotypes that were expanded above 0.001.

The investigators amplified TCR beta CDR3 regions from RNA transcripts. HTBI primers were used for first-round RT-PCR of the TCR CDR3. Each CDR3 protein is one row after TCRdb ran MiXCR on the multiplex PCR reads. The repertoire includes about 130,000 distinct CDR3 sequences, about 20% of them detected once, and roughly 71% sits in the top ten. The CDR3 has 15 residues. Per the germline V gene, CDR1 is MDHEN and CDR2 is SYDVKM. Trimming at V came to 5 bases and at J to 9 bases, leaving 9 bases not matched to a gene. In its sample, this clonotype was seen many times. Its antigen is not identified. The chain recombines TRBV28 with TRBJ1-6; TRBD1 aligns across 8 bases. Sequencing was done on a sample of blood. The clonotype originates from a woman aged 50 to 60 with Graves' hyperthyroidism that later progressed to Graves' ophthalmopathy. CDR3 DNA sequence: TGTGCCAGCAGTACCGGGACAGGTCGGGCTTCACCCCTCCACTTT. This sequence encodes CASSTGTGRASPLHF.